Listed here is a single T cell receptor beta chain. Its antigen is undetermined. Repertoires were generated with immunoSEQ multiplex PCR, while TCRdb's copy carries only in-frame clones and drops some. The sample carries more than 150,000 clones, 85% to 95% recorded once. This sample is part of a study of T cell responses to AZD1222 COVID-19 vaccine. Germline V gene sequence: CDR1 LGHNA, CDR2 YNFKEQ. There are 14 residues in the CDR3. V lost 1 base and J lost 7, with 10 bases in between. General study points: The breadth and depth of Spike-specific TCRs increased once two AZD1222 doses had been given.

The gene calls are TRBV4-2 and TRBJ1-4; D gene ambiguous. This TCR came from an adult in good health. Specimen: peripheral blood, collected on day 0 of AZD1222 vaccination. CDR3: CASSQAVLGEKLFF. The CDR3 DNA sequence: TGTGCCAGCAGCCAAGCGGTGTTGGGTGAAAAACTGTTTTTT.